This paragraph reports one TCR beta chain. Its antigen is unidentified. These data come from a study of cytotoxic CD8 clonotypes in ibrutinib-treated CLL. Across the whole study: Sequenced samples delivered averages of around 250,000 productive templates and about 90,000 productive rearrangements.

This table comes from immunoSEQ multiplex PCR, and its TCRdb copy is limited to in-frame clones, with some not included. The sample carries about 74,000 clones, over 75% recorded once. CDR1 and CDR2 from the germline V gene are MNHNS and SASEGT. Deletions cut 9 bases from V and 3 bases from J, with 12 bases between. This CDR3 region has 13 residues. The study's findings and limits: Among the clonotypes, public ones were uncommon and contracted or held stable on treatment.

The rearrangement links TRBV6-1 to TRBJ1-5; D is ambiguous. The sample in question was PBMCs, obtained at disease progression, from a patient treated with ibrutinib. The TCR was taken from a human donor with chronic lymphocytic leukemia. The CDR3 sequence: CASGETFNQPQHF. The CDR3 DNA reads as TGTGCCAGTGGTGAGACATTCAATCAGCCCCAGCATTTT.